Below are 8 T cell receptor beta chains sequenced from a single sample in a study of technical replicates of blood from a few donors. This table comes from immunoSEQ multiplex PCR, and its TCRdb copy is limited to in-frame clones, with some not included. Among 55,000 to 85,000 clones listed, approximately 97% were seen once. Source material: T cells isolated from PBMCs. Receptor source: a human donor in good health.

This clone was counted a single time. The chain links TRBV27 to TRBJ2-3; TRBD1 agrees at 8 bases. In germline, CDR1 is MNHEY, CDR2 SMNVEV (reference sequence). This CDR3 region has 16 residues. Germline trimming cut 6 bases from V and 5 bases from J; bases unmatched to any gene: 13. DNA of the CDR3: TGTGCCAGCAGACCGCCAGGGGGCGTCATTCTAGATACGCAGTATTTT. Amino acid sequence: CASRPPGGVILDTQYF.

The chain uses TRBV5-8 and TRBJ1-1; no clear D. The V and J ends lost 0 bases and 4 bases respectively, with 7 bases between them. The V gene's germline CDR1 is SGHTS and CDR2 YDEGEE. The CDR3 runs 13 residues. The CDR3 protein is CASSLEWATEAFF. The CDR3 DNA follows: TGTGCCAGCAGCTTGGAATGGGCCACTGAAGCTTTCTTT.

The chain recombines TRBV6-1 with TRBJ2-2; the match to TRBD1 covers 8 bases. The trim removed 10 bases at V and 5 bases at J, leaving 12 bases unmatched. Germline CDR1 and CDR2: MNHNS and SASEGT. CDR3 length equals 15 residues. In nucleotides, the CDR3 is TGTGCCACCATGCGAGGACAGGGAAGGACCGGGGAGCTGTTTTTT. This gives the protein CATMRGQGRTGELFF.

V usage is TRBV19 and J usage is TRBJ2-5; TRBD2 is a possible D gene (6 bases). The CDR3 is 14 amino acids. V shed 3 bases and J shed 6 bases, with 14 bases lying between them. Germline V gene lookup returns CDR1 LNHDA and CDR2 SQIVND (reference sequence). Here the CDR3 DNA reads TGTGCCAGTAGTATGATGGAGGGCCGGAAGACCCAGTACTTC. It specifies CASSMMEGRKTQYF.

The V call is TRBV5-5, the J call TRBJ2-7; 13 bases match TRBD2. Germline loops: CDR1 SGHKS, CDR2 YYEKEE (reference sequence). This CDR3 spans 19 amino acids. V shed 3 bases and J 0 bases; nucleotides not matched to a gene: 12. CDR3: CASSYFGTSGDLPSYEQYF. The CDR3 DNA is TGTGCCAGCAGCTACTTCGGGACTAGCGGGGATTTGCCCTCCTACGAGCAGTACTTC.

The V gene is TRBV6-5, the J gene TRBJ1-3; TRBD1 matches 7 bases. The CDR3 is 14 amino acids. With 10 bases clipped from V and 0 bases from J, the junction kept 6 bases outside the gene matches. Germline V gives CDR1 MNHEY, CDR2 SVGAGI. In nucleotides, the CDR3 is TGTGCCACAAAACAGGGGTACTCTGGAAACACCATATATTTT. Protein sequence: CATKQGYSGNTIYF.

This chain uses TRBV28 with TRBJ2-7; D is perhaps TRBD1 (6 bases). Trimming stripped 1 base from V and 0 bases from J, with 16 bases between. Germline V lookup: CDR1 MDHEN, CDR2 SYDVKM. The CDR3 is 17 residues long. The CDR3 DNA sequence: TGTGCCAGCAGTTTATCTCTGGTGGGGGCCTTCTCCTACGAGCAGTACTTC. Translation: CASSLSLVGAFSYEQYF.

The genes are TRBV25-1 and TRBJ2-3; D call uncertain. Trimming removed 4 bases at V and 4 bases at J, with 3 bases between. This CDR3 is built from 11 residues. Per the germline V gene, CDR1 is MGHDK and CDR2 is SYGVNS. CDR3 loop: CASSASDTQYF. The DNA of the CDR3 is TGTGCCAGCAGTGCTTCAGATACGCAGTATTTT.